Sequencing of this TCR beta chain was carried out in a study of tumor and adjacent non-tumor tissue in lung cancer. For the study at large: Histology: about a dozen adenocarcinoma, a couple of squamous cell carcinoma, 1 small cell lung cancer.

A modified ARM-PCR protocol with three rounds of nested PCR amplified TCRbeta. Via MiXCR, TCRdb re-called the multiplex PCR reads, giving one row per CDR3 protein. The data hold over 80,000 distinct CDR3 sequences, with 76% observed a single time. This sample's RNA came from whole unsorted tissue. More than 3 cm separated this lung sample from the edge of the tumor. Between August and November 2014, newly diagnosed, chemotherapy-naive lung cancer patients underwent thoracic surgery in China. Concerning this clonotype itself: Its antigen is unknown.

General observations from the study: Tumor TCR diversity, when higher, was linked to shorter survival. Normal lung showed higher cumulative top 100 clone frequency than tumor.

The source is a woman in her forties or fifties with non-small cell lung cancer. Specimen: distant non-tumor lung tissue.

CDR3 sequence reads: CASRPGLGGYRADEQFF. CDR3 sequence (DNA): TGTGCCAGCCGCCCTGGACTAGGGGGATACCGGGCCGATGAGCAGTTCTTC. J is TRBJ2-1 and V is TRBV7-8, with a tentative D call TRBD2 (7 bases). V lost 8 bases to trimming and J lost 8 bases, with 28 bases between them. The CDR3 covers 17 residues. Germline V lookup: CDR1 SGHVS, CDR2 FQNEAQ.